This T cell receptor (beta chain) derives from a study of blood T cell repertoires in COVID-19. CDR3 size: 14 residues. The ends were cut back, 1 base at V and 4 bases at J, with 8 bases in the middle. Per germline, CDR1 SGHDN and CDR2 FVKESK. Authors' methods: Estimation of nucleated cell counts relied on the amplification of reference gene primers. This table comes from immunoSEQ multiplex PCR, and its TCRdb copy is limited to in-frame clones, with some not included. V and J calls plus clone size are reproduced from that table; the DNA served to infer D and trimming. This sample has hundreds of thousands of clones, with less than 90% found just once.

The TCR comes from a man aged 25-45 years with active or convalescent COVID-19. The V and J genes are TRBV14 and TRBJ2-1, with D unclear. Sequenced input: peripheral blood. The CDR3 DNA reads as TGTGCCAGCAGCCAAGTAAGCGCTTACAATGAGCAGTTCTTC. Its protein product is CASSQVSAYNEQFF.